A single TCR beta chain is shown here with its context. This sample was taken from a study of cytomegalovirus exposure and HLA in healthy donors. Germline CDR1 and CDR2: LNHDA and SQIVND (reference sequence). The CDR3 has 16 amino acids. V lost 2 bases to trimming and J lost 9 bases; unmatched junction nucleotides: 12. Primers included in the PCR were 60 Vbeta and 13 Jbeta primers. Generated by immunoSEQ multiplex PCR, the TCRdb table keeps only in-frame clones and is missing some. The repertoire consists of 130,000 or so clones, with over 65% occurring once and the leading ten covering 8% to 9%. The chain carries TRBV19 and TRBJ2-4; 8 nucleotides line up with TRBD1. The sample taken for sequencing was PBMCs. This TCR derives from a woman in her thirties or forties in good health and CMV-seropositive. CDR3 coding DNA: TGTGCCAGTAGTATAAGCTTCGGACAGGGATATGGCATTCAGTACTTC. Translation: CASSISFGQGYGIQYF.